This T cell receptor (beta chain) was profiled in a study of cytomegalovirus exposure and HLA in healthy donors. PCR primers comprised 60 Vbeta and 13 Jbeta primers. Authors' methods: Tens of millions of unique TCR beta chains, about 11 million of them shared, were counted by a later analysis. Repertoires were generated with immunoSEQ multiplex PCR, while TCRdb's copy carries only in-frame clones and drops some. Clonal size and the V and J genes are those of that table, whereas D and trimming came from the DNA. This table holds approximately 150,000 clones, roughly 79% found once. On this clone itself: The antigen is not known.

General study findings and limits: Reported results showed that the classifier diagnosed cytomegalovirus status with high specificity and sensitivity. HLA restriction was apparent for most CMV-associated TCR beta chains in a later analysis. Upon later analysis, HLA-associated TCR beta chains proved more clonally expanded than other, equally common chains.

The sequence was obtained from a woman aged 45-65 years in good health and CMV-seronegative. Sequencing was done on a sample of PBMCs.

This CDR3 reads CASSVSGAETQYF. The CDR3 nucleotides are TGTGCCAGCAGCGTCAGCGGAGCGGAGACCCAGTACTTC. The chain links TRBV7-8 to TRBJ2-5, with D possibly being TRBD2 (5 bases). Per the germline V gene, CDR1 is SGHVS and CDR2 is FQNEAQ. The CDR3 length is 13 residues. V lost 5 bases and J 5 bases, leaving 12 bases between the germline ends.